This T cell receptor (beta chain) was recovered during a study of blood T cell repertoires in COVID-19. In the original workflow: The authors estimated nucleated cell counts from reference gene primer amplification. Method: immunoSEQ multiplex PCR; TCRdb's copy keeps in-frame clones and lacks some. The V and J calls and clone size are taken from that table; D and trimming were inferred from the DNA. Of about 200,000 clones in the sample, roughly 87% are singletons; the top ten hold 1.9%. The sequence was collected from a man aged 40-49 years with active or convalescent COVID-19. The specimen sequenced was peripheral blood.

The chain's CDR3 is CASSADWATNEKLFF. CDR3 DNA: TGTGCCAGCAGCGCGGACTGGGCAACTAATGAAAAACTGTTTTTT. V and J are TRBV11-2 and TRBJ1-4; D remains ambiguous. Germline V gene sequence: CDR1 SGHAT, CDR2 FQNNGV. This CDR3 region has 15 residues. Between the trimmed V and J ends, which lost 5 bases and 0 bases, there was a span of 10 bases.